The entry below describes one T cell receptor (beta chain). What this receptor recognizes is not known. Receptors were amplified or captured by the immunoSEQ multiplex PCR assay. For the multiplex PCR, a mixture combining 60 forward primers for TCR Vbeta segments and 13 reverse primers for TCR Jbeta segments was used. The CDR3 region of rearranged TCR beta genes was amplified from genomic DNA by a multiplex PCR assay. Amplified TCR beta libraries were sequenced as 87-base-pair reads on the Illumina HiSeq System. In the source study's methods: Across the 500 to 850 repertoires, a later analysis counted some 80 million unique TCR beta chains, 8.5 million to 12 million of which were shared by at least two donors. To remove PCR and sequencing errors, raw reads were error-corrected and collapsed into unique sequences using a nearest-neighbor algorithm that merged closely related sequences. CDR3 sequences were aligned to IMGT reference sequences to assign V, D and J gene segments. For a sequence to be retained, a match of at least six nucleotides was required to both a V gene segment and a J gene segment. Rearrangements were called productive when the CDR3 lacked stop codons and stayed in frame with V and J; all others were non-productive. Following IMGT convention, CDR3 was defined as the stretch from the second conserved V-encoded cysteine up to the conserved J-encoded phenylalanine. In an earlier analysis of around 600 of the donors, sequences lacking an unambiguous match to a single V gene segment were excluded. In an earlier analysis of several hundred of the donors, V segments were called functional above 56.7% productive rearrangements and were called segregating when the between-donor standard deviation exceeded 5%. To diagnose cytomegalovirus status from the catalog of TCR beta chain sequences, a statistical classification framework was built. A later analysis assigned V and J genes by comparing TCR nucleotide sequences with IMGT/GENE-DB human TR gene sequences. Using the TCRdist pipeline, a later analysis assigned CDR3 sequences along with most-parsimonious VDJ recombination scenarios. In a later analysis, each TCR beta chain was defined by its CDR3 amino acid sequence together with its V-gene family, and reads without a unique V-gene family were excluded. To address suspected cross-contamination and a sequencing artifact, a later analysis removed 450 to 700 highly shared, low-generation-probability nucleotide sequences. In a later analysis, a clonal expansion index was calculated for each public chain from normalized within-repertoire ranks of inferred template counts. In a later analysis, generation probabilities were computed using a VDJ recombination model fitted to out-of-frame rearrangements, and the results were checked against IGoR. In a later analysis, TCR-TCR, TCR-HLA and TCR-CMV co-occurrence was scored with hypergeometric tests, and a repertoire-size bias correction was applied to TCR pairs. A later analysis estimated false discovery rates by permuting HLA or CMV assignments 20 times. In a later analysis, co-occurring TCRs were grouped using DBSCAN, and TCRdist sequence similarity was added for clustering within HLA-allele-positive subsets. Co-occurrence clustering excluded repertoires with fewer than 30,000 or more than 120,000 public chains, plus five with anomalous nucleotide sharing. The table comes from immuneACCESS by way of TCRdb, which keeps in-frame sequences with V and J called. Part of the clones is missing from these tables; in studies checked, under half for an unresolved V gene and the rest for unknown reasons. Clone size and the V and J calls come from that table; the DNA yielded D and trimming. The table kept for this sample lists fewer than 100,000 clones. The top ten clones comprise about 0.5% of the sample.

The sample is drawn from a study of cytomegalovirus exposure and HLA in healthy donors (dated by TCRdb to 2016 to 2017). For context, the study as a whole: An earlier analysis of about 560 of the donors reported 276 Gb of sequence data and 117 million unique TCR beta sequences obtained from around 180 million T cells. The study profiled the T cell repertoires of 550 to 700 subjects by immunosequencing and related them to cytomegalovirus serostatus. To predict cytomegalovirus infection status, the study combined high-throughput TCR immunosequencing, statistical association of individual TCRs with disease status, and machine learning. In an earlier analysis of a few hundred of the donors, high-throughput TCR beta sequencing was used to judge whether each TCR beta V gene segment behaved as functional or pseudogenic. Across about 370 genotyped donors of the cohort, an average of approximately 240,000 unique TCR beta nucleotide sequences per donor were sequenced, and roughly 20% of those sequences were non-productive. About 280 gigabases of sequencing data and around 85 million unique TCR sequences made up an early release that covered several hundred HLA-typed donors. Donor age, sex, ethnicity and CMV serostatus were compiled together with the repertoire data. Of the 300 to 500 genotyped donors, less than 85% were placed in the genetic ancestry cluster associated with self-reported Caucasian donors. In a later analysis, previously published TCR beta repertoires from 500 to 750 donors were re-analyzed and high-resolution HLA genotyping was added so that TCR occurrence patterns could be studied. Typing coverage differed by locus: A, B, C, DRB1 and DQB1 were typed in about 620-630 donors, DQA1 in 500 to 550, DPA1 in some 600, and DPB1 in 472. Roughly 5 DR-DQ haplotypes were treated as single units for association and clustering because of strong linkage in the cohort. Genome-wide SNP genotypes for about 60% of the roughly 670 donors were used in a later genetic analysis, which treated that subset as a discovery cohort. Along with the roughly 670-subject first cohort, a separate validation cohort of 120 different subjects was used. HLA typing included class I and class II loci at four-digit resolution. The later analysis used no new phenotypic data to find candidate immune exposures, relying instead on TCR beta sequences and their occurrence across donors. The study aimed to test whether cataloging public T cell receptors could reveal signatures of past pathogen exposure. Every repertoire in the discovery cohort had been generated on one and the same sequencing platform. What the research found in general, with its limitations: Linkage disequilibrium might explain the correlated functional status among segregating V segments, but an unknown experimental factor could not be ruled out. A later analysis associated about 17,000 TCR beta sequences with specific HLA alleles at a false discovery rate of 0.05. The classifier was reported to diagnose cytomegalovirus status with high specificity and sensitivity in both the original and validation cohorts. In vitro tests confirmed that a few of the cytomegalovirus-associated TCR beta chains recognize cytomegalovirus antigens. In a later analysis, most CMV-associated TCR beta chains were found to appear HLA-restricted, with HLA associations seemingly driven largely by CMV exposure. About 17 rarely observed V segments, including chromosome 9 orphons, were excluded from the earlier analysis of some 590 of the donors because counts were too low. In a later genetic analysis, a missense DCLRE1C variant was associated with V-gene and J-gene trimming of TCR beta chains, and the association was replicated in an independent cohort. CMV serostatus was the only immune exposure information available for the cohort. When HLA alleles, especially DR and DQ, strongly co-occurred, attributing TCR associations to individual alleles was difficult. A later analysis found that TCR association rates varied across HLA loci, with DRB1 alleles showing the most associated TCRs and HLA-C alleles the fewest. The study gave a list of under 200 TCR beta chains associated with cytomegalovirus. Presence/absence analyses assumed roughly uniform sequencing depth across donors, an assumption that may not hold. This cohort had only TCR beta chains sequenced, and the lack of alpha or paired-chain data limited which features could be detected. In a later genetic analysis, fewer N-insertions in productive TCRs were reported among donors in an Asian-associated ancestry cluster than the 666-donor mean. Several of the top co-occurrence clusters appeared to be linked to parvovirus B19, influenza, CMV and Epstein-Barr virus, according to a later analysis. The 87-base-pair reads could not distinguish some IMGT-functional V segments, including TRBV6-2 and TRBV6-3, so those segments were excluded. In a later analysis, HLA-associated TCR beta chains showed more clonal expansion and lower generation probabilities than non-associated chains that were equally common. Broadly in line with IMGT annotations, most TCR beta V segments showed up in productive rearrangements about 90% or about 30% of the time in an earlier analysis of several hundred of the donors. A group of highly shared sequence variants was considered likely to be a technical artifact of the sequencing pipeline. A further reported finding was that TCR beta sequences accurately predicted the HLA-A and HLA-B alleles for most subjects in the first cohort. The authors suggested that the approach could potentially be extended to other disease states and immunological phenotypes. Most TCR sequences were seen in very few donors, while some public TCRs were found in many individuals. Because HLA typing was unavailable for some donors at each locus, only the typed subset was used in association tests.

The CDR3 spans 15 residues, from the cysteine through the phenylalanine. Only CDR3 DNA is held: 45 bases, read in frame from base 1. Germline trimming amounts to 3 bases on V and 4 bases on J, with 4 as the count of junction bases outside the gene matches. CDR1 and CDR2, per the germline V gene, are SGDLS and YYNGEE. The cohort consisted of 600 to 700 healthy bone marrow donors. Cohort members were all nominally healthy when sampled, although unrecorded immune exposures were likely present. The donor was CMV seronegative and belonged to the group of 320 or so seronegative cohort members. A peripheral blood sample was collected from each donor, and TCR beta sequencing was performed on peripheral blood mononuclear cells. The Qiagen DNeasy Blood Extraction Kit was used to extract genomic DNA from the blood cell samples.

Sequencing input: PBMCs. The sequence derives from a man in his fifties or sixties in good health and CMV-seronegative. In this chain, TRBV9 is recombined with TRBJ1-6; 7 nucleotides in the junction match TRBD1. The CDR3 region: CASSAGTAYNSPLHF. In nucleotides, the sequence is TGTGCCAGCAGCGCAGGGACAGCGTATAATTCACCCCTCCACTTT.